This T cell receptor (beta chain) was recovered during a study of lymphopenia after photon versus proton radiotherapy. The CDR3 loop spans 12 amino acids. Per germline, CDR1 GTSNPN and CDR2 SVGIG (reference sequence). The germline V and J ends were trimmed by 2 bases and 7 bases, with 9 bases remaining between them. In regard to this clone: Its specificity is not known.

Generated by immunoSEQ multiplex PCR, the TCRdb table keeps only in-frame clones and is missing some. The table has 75,000 to 90,000 clones, 83% seen once. Findings and limits, study-wide: Under photons, naive T cells and diversity fell while effector/memory populations rose.

The TCR comes from a man aged 55-75 years with pancreatic cancer. The sample here was peripheral blood, taken from a patient treated with proton-based radiotherapy. V and J are TRBV30 and TRBJ1-5; no reliable D call. CDR3 in amino acids: CAWSREGQPQHF. CDR3 sequence (DNA): TGTGCCTGGAGTAGGGAGGGACAGCCCCAGCATTTT.